Given below is one TCR beta chain in context. What the recovered Cohort 3 donors had was two negative PCRs, clearance, or symptom resolution. CDR1 and CDR2 from the germline V gene are SGHTA and FQGTGA. The CDR3 is made up of 16 amino acids. Trimming pared 4 bases from V and 6 bases from J, leaving 20 bases between. Here immunoSEQ multiplex PCR was the method, and the copy in TCRdb shows in-frame clones only, minus some. The data show approximately 280,000 clones, roughly 86% seen once. The source of the sample is a study of blood T cell repertoires in COVID-19. The chain uses TRBV7-3 and TRBJ2-3; D is perhaps TRBD2 (6 bases). Sequencing was done on a sample of PBMCs or T cells enriched from blood (not recorded which). The TCR sequence derives from a woman in her sixties who had recovered from COVID-19. The CDR3 coding sequence is TGTGCCAGCAGCTCATCCTTGTCGCGGGATTTCGATACGCAGTATTTT. It translates to CASSSSLSRDFDTQYF.